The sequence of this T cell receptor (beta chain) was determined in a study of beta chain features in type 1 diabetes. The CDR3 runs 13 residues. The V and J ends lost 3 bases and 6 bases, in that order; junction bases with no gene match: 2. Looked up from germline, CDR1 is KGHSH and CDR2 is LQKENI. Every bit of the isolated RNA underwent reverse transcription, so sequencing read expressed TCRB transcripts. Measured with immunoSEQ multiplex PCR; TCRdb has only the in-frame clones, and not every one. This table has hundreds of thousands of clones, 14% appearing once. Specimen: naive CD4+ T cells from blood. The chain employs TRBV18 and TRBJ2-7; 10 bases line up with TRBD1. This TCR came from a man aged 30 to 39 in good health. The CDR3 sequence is CASSPRDRGEQYF. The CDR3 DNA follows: TGTGCCAGCTCACCCAGGGACAGGGGCGAGCAGTACTTC. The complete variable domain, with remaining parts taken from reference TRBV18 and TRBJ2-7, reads NAGVMQNPRHLVRRRGQEARLRCSPMKGHSHVYWYRQLPEEGLKFMVYLQKENIIDESGMPKERFSAEFPKEGPSILRIQQVVRGDSAAYFCASSPRDRGEQYFGPGTRLTVT.